This TCR beta chain was found in a study of identical twins (dated by TCRdb to 2016 to 2017). Describing the broader study: To test whether fetal clonotypes persist, this study deep-sequenced TCR alpha and beta repertoires from monozygotic twins, from unrelated adults of various ages, and from cord blood. Replicate twin experiments were performed at different times using different library preparation protocols to rule out contamination. Study-wide findings and limitations: Compared with coincidental sharing between unrelated individuals, out-of-frame TCR alpha sequences shared between twins showed an excess of sequences with low generation probability. Recombination models systematically underestimated out-of-frame TCR alpha sharing in monozygotic twins but agreed with sharing between unrelated individuals. Fewer insertions were carried by abundant cord blood beta clonotypes, a similar but weaker trend appeared in young adult naive repertoires, and no such trend appeared in memory repertoires. Excess twin sharing in beta out-of-frame sequences was weaker because fewer shared sequences lowered the signal-to-noise ratio. Because the same donors could not be followed over many years, the conclusions depended on cross-sectional statistical analysis. Zero-insertion analyses could be partly confounded by invariant T cells such as MAIT and iNKT, though diverse VJ usage argued against such confounding for most clonotypes.

The CDR3, cysteine through phenylalanine, is 15 amino acids long. The retained sequence is limited to the CDR3, 45 bases, with the frame set at the first base. CDR1 and CDR2, looked up from the germline V gene, are SGHRS and YFSETQ. The germline V end is reduced by 4 bases and the J end by 5 bases; junction bases left unmatched: 7. To prepare the library, 5' RACE was applied. This sample was sequenced with an Illumina HiSeq 2000. Template switching added a universal primer binding site, and the final cDNA carried a unique molecular identifier that allowed TCR cDNA molecules to be counted accurately. Specific primers in the conserved constant-segment region were used to synthesize first-strand cDNA for TCR alpha and beta chains. To control for contamination, every cDNA library carried two barcodes: a SMART-Mk sample barcode plus Illumina barcodes. TruSeq adapter sequences along with Illumina sample barcodes were introduced in two successive PCR steps. The Illumina HiSeq platform was used with custom primers to sequence TCR alpha and beta cDNA libraries. Regarding the original processing steps: Unique molecular identifiers were extracted from raw reads with MiGEC, and CDR3 positions were determined with MiXCR. Recombination models were inferred per individual with the repgenHMM and IGoR tools using an EM algorithm. Shared clonotype analysis was performed with the tcR package in R, normalizing sharing by the product of cloneset sizes. Out-of-frame nonproductive sequences were analyzed to study raw recombination free of thymic and clonal selection effects. Through fastp at Q25 and MiXCR, TCRdb rebuilt clones from the public reads, retaining in-frame beta chains. Merged by CDR3 protein, the rows form single entries marked with the most common genes and DNA. The V and J calls and clone size come from TCRdb's table, not from the authors' own analysis. For this sample there are around 240,000 distinct CDR3 sequences; approximately 7% appear just once. The leading ten clones occupy about 3.6% of the sample.

This clonotype occurred a few times. Its antigen is currently not known. Base-call qualities are not available, and no considerably larger clone is one nucleotide away. Only healthy Caucasian donors were included. The twin cohort comprised three pairs of female monozygotic twins, all aged roughly 18 to 29 years. Miltenyi CD45RO+ enrichment and human naive T-cell isolation kits were used to isolate memory (CD45RO+) and naive T cells from PBMC. This sample was also put to use in a study of yellow fever vaccine responses in identical twins. That second publication adds: The T cell response to vaccination in identical twins was reported by the authors to appear partly convergent and partly personalized. In the study, vaccine-responding T cell clones were precisely tracked in identical twins.

Sequences were obtained from memory (CD45RO+) T cells sorted from blood. The cell subset or site label on this specimen signifies: CD45RO+ enriched T cells. This clonotype was sampled from a woman between 18 and 29 years old in good health. The chain employs TRBV5-1 and TRBJ2-2; 8 nucleotides in the junction match TRBD1. This receptor has the CDR3 CASSTGQEKTGELFF. The sequenced DNA: TGCGCCAGCAGCACGGGACAGGAAAAGACCGGGGAGCTGTTTTTT.